This T cell receptor beta chain was obtained from a study of T cell clonality in common variable immunodeficiency. Using immunoSEQ multiplex PCR, the repertoire was profiled, and TCRdb retains in-frame clones only, with some absent. The sample yields some 50,000 clones, without any singletons. The study's findings and limits: Compared with healthy controls, CVID subjects showed increased TCRbeta clonality, mostly in about a third. Fewer deletions and N-nucleotide insertions were reportedly seen in common variable immunodeficiency TCR beta sequences.

This clone was observed at least ten times. The antigen is unknown. Sequencing ends 3 residues short of the CDR3 end; the germline J gene provides the rest. Looked up from germline, CDR1 is SGHRS and CDR2 is YFSETQ. The J segment lost 5 bases and the V segment lost 4 bases, leaving 4 bases of the junction unmatched. CDR3 size: 13 residues. Sequenced: peripheral blood mononuclear cells. This clonotype originated in a person aged 18 to 75 in good health. This chain uses TRBV5-1 with TRBJ2-7, with TRBD2 identical over 9 bases. The DNA read from the CDR3 is TGCGCCAGCAGCCTTAGCGGGAGCCACGAG. It is translated as CASSLSGSHE. The full CDR3 reads CASSLSGSHEQYF.